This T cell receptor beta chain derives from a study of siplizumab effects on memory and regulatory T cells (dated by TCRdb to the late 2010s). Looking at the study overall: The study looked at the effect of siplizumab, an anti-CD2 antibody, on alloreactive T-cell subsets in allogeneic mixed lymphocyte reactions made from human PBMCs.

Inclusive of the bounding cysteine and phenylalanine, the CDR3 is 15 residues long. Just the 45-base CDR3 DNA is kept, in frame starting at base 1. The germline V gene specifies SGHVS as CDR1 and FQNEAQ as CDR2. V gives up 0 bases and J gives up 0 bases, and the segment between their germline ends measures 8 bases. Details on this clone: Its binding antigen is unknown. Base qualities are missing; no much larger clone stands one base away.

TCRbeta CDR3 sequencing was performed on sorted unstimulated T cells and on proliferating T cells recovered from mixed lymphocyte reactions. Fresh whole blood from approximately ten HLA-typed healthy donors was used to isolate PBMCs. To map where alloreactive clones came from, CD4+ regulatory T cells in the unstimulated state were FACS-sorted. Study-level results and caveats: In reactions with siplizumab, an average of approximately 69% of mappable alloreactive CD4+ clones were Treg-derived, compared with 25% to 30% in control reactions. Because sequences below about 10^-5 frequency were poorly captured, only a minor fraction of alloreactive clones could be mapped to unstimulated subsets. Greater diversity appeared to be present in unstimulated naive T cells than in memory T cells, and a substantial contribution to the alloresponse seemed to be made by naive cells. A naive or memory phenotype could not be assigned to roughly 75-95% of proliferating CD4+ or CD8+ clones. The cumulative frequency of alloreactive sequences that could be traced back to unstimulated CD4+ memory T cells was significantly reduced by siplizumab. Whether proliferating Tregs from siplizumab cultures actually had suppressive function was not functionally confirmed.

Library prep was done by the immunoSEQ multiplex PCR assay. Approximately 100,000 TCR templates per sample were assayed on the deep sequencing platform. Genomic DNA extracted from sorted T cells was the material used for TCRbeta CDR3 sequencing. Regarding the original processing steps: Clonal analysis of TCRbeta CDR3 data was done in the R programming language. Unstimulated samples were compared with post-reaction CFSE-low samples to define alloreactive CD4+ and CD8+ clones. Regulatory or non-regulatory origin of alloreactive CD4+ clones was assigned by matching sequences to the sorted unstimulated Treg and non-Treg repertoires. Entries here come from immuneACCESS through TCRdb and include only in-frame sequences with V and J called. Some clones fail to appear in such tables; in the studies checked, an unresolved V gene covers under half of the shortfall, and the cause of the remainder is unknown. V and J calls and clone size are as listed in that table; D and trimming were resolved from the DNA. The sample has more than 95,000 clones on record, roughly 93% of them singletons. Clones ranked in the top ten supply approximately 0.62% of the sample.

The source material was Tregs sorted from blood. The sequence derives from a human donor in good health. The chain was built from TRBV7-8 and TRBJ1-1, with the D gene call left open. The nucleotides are TGTGCCAGCAGCTTAGCGTTAACCGTGAACACTGAAGCTTTCTTT. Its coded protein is CASSLALTVNTEAFF.